The 18 T cell receptor beta chains presented below share a single source sample, sequenced in a study of patients with pleural tuberculosis. TCRdb called the reads again in MiXCR, with one record for every CDR3 protein. The table lists around 50,000 distinct CDR3 sequences, under 8.5% of them singletons. The receptors come from a human donor with pleural tuberculosis.

This clonotype was found many times. This sequence joins TRBV2 and TRBJ1-2; no definite D call. CDR3 length equals 14 residues. Germline-derived CDR1 and CDR2 are SNHLY and FYNNEI. Trimming took 7 bases from V and 1 from J, leaving 13 bases between them. CDR3 nucleotides: TGTGCCAGCACGGGAACAGATTATAACTATGGCTACACCTTC. This encodes CASTGTDYNYGYTF.

The table lists this clonotype with many counts. The chain joins TRBV11-1 to TRBJ2-5; 7 nucleotides line up with TRBD2. Germline values: CDR1 SGHAT, CDR2 FQDESV (reference sequence). The CDR3 totals 15 residues. The V and J ends lost 4 bases and 0 bases, in that order; junction bases with no gene match: 5. The CDR3 sequence is CASSSSGPYQETQYF. The CDR3 DNA reads TGTGCCAGCAGCTCTAGCGGACCGTACCAAGAGACCCAGTACTTC.

The chain carries TRBV28 and TRBJ1-2, with D uncertain. The germline gives CDR1 MDHEN, CDR2 SYDVKM. Trimming shortened V by 1 base and J by 8 bases, and 11 bases separated the two germline ends. CDR3 length equals 13 residues. CDR3 in amino acids: CASSLSGLYGYTF. The CDR3 DNA is TGTGCCAGCAGTTTATCAGGTCTGTACGGCTACACCTTC.

This clonotype has at least ten counts. V and J are TRBV15 and TRBJ2-7; D not certain. Germline V gene lookup returns CDR1 LNHNV and CDR2 YYDKDF (reference sequence). The V end lost 1 base, the J end lost 4 bases, and 11 bases lay between the germline ends. The CDR3 sequence is 14 residues long. The CDR3 nucleotides are TGTGCCACCAGCAGAGCGCCGGGTCTTTACGAGCAGTACGTC. Amino acid sequence: CATSRAPGLYEQYV.

This clonotype was picked up many times. The V call is TRBV11-1, the J call TRBJ1-2, with a tentative D call TRBD1 (6 bases). The CDR3 has 14 residues. V was clipped by 7 bases and J by 4 bases, with 16 bases between them. In germline, CDR1 is SGHAT, CDR2 FQDESV (reference sequence). The CDR3 DNA follows: TGTGCCAGCACCCCCTCGGGGGCGAGCTATGGCTACACCTTC. Protein sequence: CASTPSGASYGYTF.

Ten or more counts support this clonotype. V is TRBV11-1 and J is TRBJ2-3; the D is unclear. The germline V gene encodes CDR1 SGHAT and CDR2 FQDESV (reference sequence). V was pared by 1 base and J by 2 bases, with 4 bases between. The CDR3 sequence is 13 residues long. CDR3: CASSLGLTDTQYF. CDR3 coding DNA: TGTGCCAGCAGCTTAGGCCTCACAGATACGCAGTATTTT.

This clonotype has ten or more counts. This chain joins TRBV2 and TRBJ1-3; 11 bases map to TRBD1. Trimming took 8 bases from V and 4 from J; bases not matched to a gene: 4. Per germline, CDR1 SNHLY and CDR2 FYNNEI. The CDR3 has 14 residues. CDR3 nucleotide sequence: TGTGCCAGCGGACAGGGGGCGGCCGGAAACACCATATATTTT. It yields the protein CASGQGAAGNTIYF. The variable domain in full, with the rest retrieved from reference TRBV2 and TRBJ1-3, is EPEVTQTPSHQVTQMGQEVILRCVPISNHLYFYWYRQILGQKVEFLVSFYNNEISEKSEIFDDQFSVERPDGSNFTLKIRSTKLEDSAMYFCASGQGAAGNTIYFGEGSWLTVV.

This clonotype has ten or more counts. The chain links TRBV10-3 to TRBJ2-1; D may be TRBD2 (6 bases). V dropped 4 bases and J dropped 10 bases, with 11 bases sitting between them. This CDR3 has 12 residues. Germline V lookup: CDR1 ENHRY, CDR2 SYGVKD. The CDR3 here is CAISVFSGEQFF. CDR3 DNA sequence: TGTGCCATCAGTGTTTTTAGCGGAGAGCAGTTCTTC.

This clonotype was seen repeatedly, ten times or more. J is TRBJ2-5 and V is TRBV11-2; D remains ambiguous. This CDR3 spans 11 amino acids. Germline values: CDR1 SGHAT, CDR2 FQNNGV. V lost 4 bases to trimming and J lost 6 bases, with 6 bases between them. The CDR3 DNA follows: TGTGCCAGCAGCTCCAGCAAGACCCAGTACTTC. It encodes CASSSSKTQYF. The complete variable domain, with remaining parts taken from reference TRBV11-2 and TRBJ2-5, reads EAGVAQSPRYKIIEKRQSVAFWCNPISGHATLYWYQQILGQGPKLLIQFQNNGVVDDSQLPKDRFSAERLKGVDSTLKIQPAKLEDSAVYLCASSSSKTQYFGPGTRLLVL.

The V and J genes are TRBV12-3 or TRBV12-4 and TRBJ1-1; D is uncertain. The CDR3 totals 14 residues. V was shortened by 2 bases and J by 4 bases, with 11 bases between the two germline ends. CDR3 loop: CASSLRKAFTEAFF. As DNA, the CDR3 is TGTGCCAGCAGTTTAAGAAAGGCTTTCACTGAAGCTTTCTTT.

This clonotype was recorded a few times. The rearrangement uses TRBV3-1 and TRBJ2-5; TRBD2 matches 9 bases. From germline, CDR1 is LGHDT and CDR2 YNNKEL (reference sequence). Trimming removed 2 bases from V and 3 bases from J; junction bases left unmatched: 7. The CDR3 totals 16 residues. CDR3 nucleotides: TGTGCCAGCAGCCAACCTTTAGCGGGAGCAGAAGAGACCCAGTACTTC. Translation gives CASSQPLAGAEETQYF.

This clonotype appeared many times. The chain is built from TRBV4-2 and TRBJ1-2; the D is unclear. The V and J ends lost 1 base and 5 bases respectively, with 2 bases between them. This CDR3 has 11 amino acids. CDR1 is LGHNA and CDR2 is YNFKEQ in the germline V gene. In nucleotides, the CDR3 is TGTGCCAGCAGCCAAGCATATGGCTACACCTTC. Protein sequence: CASSQAYGYTF.

This clonotype was counted at least ten times. V usage is TRBV28 and J usage is TRBJ2-3; TRBD2 might be the D (6 bases). V was clipped by 2 bases and J by 3 bases, with 15 bases between them. Looked up from germline, CDR1 is MDHEN and CDR2 is SYDVKM. This CDR3 spans 16 amino acids. The CDR3 is CASSLPEGLRTDTQYF. Here the CDR3 DNA reads TGTGCCAGCAGTTTACCGGAGGGGCTTAGGACAGATACGCAGTATTTT.

V usage is TRBV29-1 and J usage is TRBJ2-1, with D tentatively TRBD1 (5 bases). The length of the CDR3 is 11 residues. Germline CDR1 reads SQVTM; CDR2 reads ANQGSEA. Trimming removed 4 bases at V and 5 bases at J, with 6 bases between. CDR3 nucleotide sequence: TGCAGCGTTGTAGGGGACAATGAGCAGTTCTTC. This encodes CSVVGDNEQFF.

This clonotype was detected only a few times. The V call is TRBV11-2, the J call TRBJ2-1; D unclear. With 1 base removed from V and 1 base from J, the gap between germline ends came to 8 bases. CDR1 is SGHAT and CDR2 is FQNNGV in the germline V gene. This CDR3 spans 15 amino acids. The CDR3 DNA follows: TGTGCCAGCAGCTTAGGGAGTGGGTCCTACAATGAGCAGTTCTTC. Its protein product is CASSLGSGSYNEQFF. The entire variable domain, with the rest obtained from reference TRBV11-2 and TRBJ2-1, is as follows: EAGVAQSPRYKIIEKRQSVAFWCNPISGHATLYWYQQILGQGPKLLIQFQNNGVVDDSQLPKDRFSAERLKGVDSTLKIQPAKLEDSAVYLCASSLGSGSYNEQFFGPGTRLTVL.

This clonotype was seen more than once but under ten times. The chain employs TRBV2 and TRBJ1-1; possible D gene TRBD1, 5 bases. The CDR3 contains 16 residues. The germline CDR1 and CDR2 sequences are SNHLY and FYNNEI. V shed 6 bases and J shed 1 base, with 18 bases lying between them. CDR3 sequence (DNA): TGTGCCAGCAGAGAGGGAGCGGGACCGTGGAACACTGAAGCTTTCTTT. Translation gives CASREGAGPWNTEAFF.

Ten or more counts support this clonotype. The rearrangement uses TRBV11-2 and TRBJ1-1; no clear D gene. Deletions cut 3 bases from V and 7 bases from J, with 18 bases between. The CDR3 is 15 amino acids. Germline CDR1 is SGHAT and CDR2 is FQNNGV. For the CDR3, the DNA is TGTGCCAGCAGCTTCCTGCCTGGATCGCGGGGTGAAGCTTTCTTT. Translation: CASSFLPGSRGEAFF.

This clonotype showed up many times. This chain joins TRBV11-2 and TRBJ2-7; TRBD1 matches at 11 bases. The CDR3 is made up of 15 amino acids. Trimming removed 2 bases from V and 4 bases from J; junction bases left unmatched: 4. The germline CDR1 and CDR2 sequences are SGHAT and FQNNGV. The chain's CDR3 is CASSLSGTGGYEQYF. CDR3 in DNA: TGTGCCAGCAGCTTATCCGGGACAGGGGGTTACGAGCAGTACTTC. Supplemented by reference TRBV11-2 and TRBJ2-7, the full variable domain reads EAGVAQSPRYKIIEKRQSVAFWCNPISGHATLYWYQQILGQGPKLLIQFQNNGVVDDSQLPKDRFSAERLKGVDSTLKIQPAKLEDSAVYLCASSLSGTGGYEQYFGPGTRLTVT.